The TCR beta chain under discussion was sequenced for a study of regulatory T cells in long-lasting Graves disease. Time point described: newly diagnosed GD, antithyroid drugs for less than 3 months. Isolated PBMC RNA provided the starting material for the TCR library. The source of the patients was an endocrinology department in Xi'an, China. Arm-PCR of CDR3 regions and iRepertoire HTBI primers were the basis on which TCR beta libraries were built. TCRdb recomputed calls from the multiplex PCR reads with MiXCR, one row per CDR3 protein. The sample lists roughly 400,000 distinct CDR3 sequences, about 15% occurring once. This clonotype came up many times. What it recognizes is unknown. Broader study findings: Whereas new patients shared 900 to 1,000 public clonotypes, persistent patients shared more, at a few thousand. The researchers studied only peripheral blood, not thyroid tissue.

This same sample was also part of a study on T cells in Graves' hyperthyroidism and ophthalmopathy. This second study notes: Lactation, pregnancy, other autoimmune disease or uncontrolled infection excluded patients.

The clonotype was recovered from a woman in her 40s with Graves disease. This sample comprised peripheral blood mononuclear cells (PBMCs), obtained at new diagnosis, from a patient treated with antithyroid drugs.

The CDR3 loop is CASSQGSYYEQYF. Here the CDR3 DNA reads TGTGCCAGCAGCCAGGGATCATACTACGAGCAGTACTTC. The chain employs TRBV3-1 and TRBJ2-7; D is ambiguous. Trimming left V 3 bases short and J 3 bases short, with 9 bases between. The CDR3 is made up of 13 amino acids. Germline V CDR1 and CDR2: LGHDT, YNNKEL (reference sequence).